This is a list of T cell receptor beta chains from one sample in a study of blood T cell repertoires in COVID-19. Only in-frame clones appear in the TCRdb table, and some are missing; sequencing was by immunoSEQ multiplex PCR. The sample consists of 170,000 or so clones, approximately 90% of them appearing once. Sample: peripheral blood. The receptors stem from a man aged 50-59 years with acute or convalescent COVID-19. CDR3s include the opening cysteine and the closing phenylalanine or tryptophan. A D gene is named only where the DNA matches it firmly. Clone sizes are given selectively: once, few, many, or a class where the clone is expanded.

j_gene: TRBJ2-5
v_gene: TRBV3-1/TRBV3-2
d_gene: TRBD1
abundance: NA
CDR3nt: TGTGCCAGCAGCCATAGACAGGGTGGTGAGGAGACCCAGTACTTC
CDR3aa: CASSHRQGGEETQYF

j_gene: TRBJ1-4
v_gene: TRBV28
d_gene: NA
abundance: NA
CDR3nt: TGTGCCATCCAAATCGGGGGAGCTAATGAAAAACTGTTTTTT
CDR3aa: CAIQIGGANEKLFF

j_gene: TRBJ1-3
v_gene: TRBV18
d_gene: NA
abundance: NA
CDR3nt: TGTGCCAGCTCACCACCGTCAGGGGCGCTGGTTGCGAACACCATATATTTT
CDR3aa: CASSPPSGALVANTIYF

j_gene: TRBJ1-1
v_gene: TRBV6-5
d_gene: TRBD1
abundance: once
CDR3nt: TGTGCCAGCAGACGCTCGACAGGGCAGAACACTGAAGCTTTCTTT
CDR3aa: CASRRSTGQNTEAFF

j_gene: TRBJ2-5
v_gene: TRBV6-5
d_gene: TRBD2
abundance: NA
CDR3nt: TGTGCCAGCAGAAGACTAGCGGGAAAGCAAGAGACCCAGTACTTC
CDR3aa: CASRRLAGKQETQYF

j_gene: TRBJ2-5
v_gene: TRBV5-1
d_gene: NA
abundance: NA
CDR3nt: TGCGCCAGCAGCTTGGGTTTGGCAAAAGAGACCCAGTACTTC
CDR3aa: CASSLGLAKETQYF

j_gene: TRBJ2-2
v_gene: TRBV2
d_gene: TRBD1
abundance: NA
CDR3nt: TGTGCCAGCAAACCGGGACAGGGCACCGGGGAGCTGTTTTTT
CDR3aa: CASKPGQGTGELFF

j_gene: TRBJ1-1
v_gene: TRBV19
d_gene: TRBD1
abundance: few
CDR3nt: TGTGCCAGTAGTTGGGCGCTCCGGGACAGGAGCGGGGAAGCTTTCTTT
CDR3aa: CASSWALRDRSGEAFF

j_gene: TRBJ1-4
v_gene: TRBV7-8
d_gene: TRBD1
abundance: NA
CDR3nt: TGTGCCAGCAGCCCCCGACAGGGGAATGATGAAAAACTGTTTTTT
CDR3aa: CASSPRQGNDEKLFF

j_gene: TRBJ1-3
v_gene: TRBV6-5
d_gene: TRBD1
abundance: NA
CDR3nt: TGTGCCAGCAGAAGTACAGGGGCTGGAAACACCATATATTTT
CDR3aa: CASRSTGAGNTIYF

j_gene: TRBJ1-3
v_gene: TRBV7-2
d_gene: NA
abundance: NA
CDR3nt: TGTGCCAGCAGCTTACGACAGGTCCTCTCTGGAAACACCATATATTTT
CDR3aa: CASSLRQVLSGNTIYF

j_gene: TRBJ1-4
v_gene: TRBV18
d_gene: TRBD1
abundance: NA
CDR3nt: TGTGCCAGCTCACCAGGAACAGGGGGTAATGAAAAACTGTTTTTT
CDR3aa: CASSPGTGGNEKLFF

j_gene: TRBJ1-4
v_gene: TRBV19
d_gene: NA
abundance: NA
CDR3nt: TGTGCCAGTAGTATAGATCGCGGCGCGGGTGAAAAACTGTTTTTT
CDR3aa: CASSIDRGAGEKLFF

j_gene: TRBJ1-5
v_gene: TRBV6-2/TRBV6-3
d_gene: NA
abundance: NA
CDR3nt: TGTGCCAGCAGTTACCCCATTCAGCCCCAGCATTTT
CDR3aa: CASSYPIQPQHF

j_gene: TRBJ2-5
v_gene: TRBV6-5
d_gene: TRBD2
abundance: NA
CDR3nt: TGTGCCAGCAGTTACTCAGCGGGAAGGGAGACCCAGTACTTC
CDR3aa: CASSYSAGRETQYF

j_gene: TRBJ2-2
v_gene: TRBV9
d_gene: NA
abundance: once
CDR3nt: TGTGCCAGCAGCGTAAGCACGAACACCGGGGAGCTGTTTTTT
CDR3aa: CASSVSTNTGELFF

j_gene: TRBJ1-6
v_gene: TRBV27
d_gene: NA
abundance: once
CDR3nt: TGTGCCAGCCCGGACGGCCGGGGGAGCTCCTATAATTCACCCCTCCACTTT
CDR3aa: CASPDGRGSSYNSPLHF

j_gene: TRBJ2-5
v_gene: TRBV10-3
d_gene: TRBD2
abundance: NA
CDR3nt: TGTGCCATCAGTCTAGCGGGAGGGGAAGAGACCCAGTACTTC
CDR3aa: CAISLAGGEETQYF

j_gene: TRBJ1-5
v_gene: TRBV19
d_gene: TRBD1
abundance: NA
CDR3nt: TGTGCCAGTAGTATAGTGACAGGGGGTCAGCCCCAGCATTTT
CDR3aa: CASSIVTGGQPQHF

j_gene: TRBJ2-1
v_gene: TRBV2
d_gene: TRBD1
abundance: NA
CDR3nt: TGTGCCAGCAGGGACAGGGGCGATAAGTATAATGAGCAGTTCTTC
CDR3aa: CASRDRGDKYNEQFF

j_gene: TRBJ2-7
v_gene: TRBV28
d_gene: NA
abundance: NA
CDR3nt: TGTGCCAGCAGTTTATTTCACTACGAGCAGTACTTC
CDR3aa: CASSLFHYEQYF

j_gene: TRBJ2-3
v_gene: TRBV15
d_gene: NA
abundance: once
CDR3nt: TGTGCCACCAGCAGATTTCCCACCGGGACACTCACAGATACGCAGTATTTT
CDR3aa: CATSRFPTGTLTDTQYF